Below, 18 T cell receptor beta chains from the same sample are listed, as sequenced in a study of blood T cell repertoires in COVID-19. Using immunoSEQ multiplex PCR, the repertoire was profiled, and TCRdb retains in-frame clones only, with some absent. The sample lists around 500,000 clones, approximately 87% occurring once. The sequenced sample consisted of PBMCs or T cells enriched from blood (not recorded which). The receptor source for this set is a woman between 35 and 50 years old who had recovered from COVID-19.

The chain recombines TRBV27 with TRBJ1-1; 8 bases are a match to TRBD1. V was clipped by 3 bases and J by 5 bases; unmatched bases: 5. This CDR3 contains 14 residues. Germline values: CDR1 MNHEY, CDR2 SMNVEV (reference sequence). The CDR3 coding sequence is TGTGCCAGCAGTTTGGGCAGGGGGCGGACTGAAGCTTTCTTT. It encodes CASSLGRGRTEAFF.

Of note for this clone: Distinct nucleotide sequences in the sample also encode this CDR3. CDR3 sequence: CASSPGLAGSYEQYF. DNA of the CDR3: TGTGCCAGCAGTCCGGGACTAGCGGGGTCCTACGAGCAGTACTTC. This chain uses TRBV7-2 with TRBJ2-7, with 13 bases that match TRBD2. Germline V gives CDR1 SGHTA, CDR2 FQGNSA. The CDR3 covers 15 residues. Losses at the gene ends were 6 bases for V and 1 base for J; bases not matched to a gene: 3.

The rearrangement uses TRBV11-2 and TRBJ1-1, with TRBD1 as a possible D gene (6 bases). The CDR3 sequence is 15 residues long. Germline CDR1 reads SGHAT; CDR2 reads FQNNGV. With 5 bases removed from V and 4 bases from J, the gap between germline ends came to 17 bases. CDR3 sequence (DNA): TGTGCCAGCAGCCCTAAAACAGGGTTTAGCACTGAAGCTTTCTTT. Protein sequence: CASSPKTGFSTEAFF.

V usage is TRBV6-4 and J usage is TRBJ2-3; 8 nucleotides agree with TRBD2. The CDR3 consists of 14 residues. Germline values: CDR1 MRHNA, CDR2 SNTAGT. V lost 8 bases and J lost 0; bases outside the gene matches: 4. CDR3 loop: CASATSESTDTQYF. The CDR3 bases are TGTGCCAGCGCGACTAGCGAGAGCACAGATACGCAGTATTTT.

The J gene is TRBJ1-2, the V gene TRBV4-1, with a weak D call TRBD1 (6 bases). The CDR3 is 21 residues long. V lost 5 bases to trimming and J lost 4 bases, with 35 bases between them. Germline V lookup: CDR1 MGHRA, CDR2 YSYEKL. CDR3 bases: TGCGCCAGCAGCACCCTGGGAGGGAGGGGGTCGGTAATGGAAGTGGGCTATGGCTACACCTTC. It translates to CASSTLGGRGSVMEVGYGYTF.

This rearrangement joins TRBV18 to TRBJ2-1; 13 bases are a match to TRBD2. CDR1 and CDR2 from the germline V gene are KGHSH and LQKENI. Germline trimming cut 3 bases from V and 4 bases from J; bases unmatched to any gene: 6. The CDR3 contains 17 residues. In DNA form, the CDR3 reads TGTGCCAGCTCACCCCAGGGACTAGCGGGACTATACAATGAGCAGTTCTTC. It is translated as CASSPQGLAGLYNEQFF.

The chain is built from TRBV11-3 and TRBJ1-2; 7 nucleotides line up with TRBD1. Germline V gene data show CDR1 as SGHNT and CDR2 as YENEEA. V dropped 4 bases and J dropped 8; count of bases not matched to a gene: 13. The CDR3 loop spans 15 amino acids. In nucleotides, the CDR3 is TGTGCCAGCAGCTCCCCGGGACAGAGCTACGTCGGCTACACCTTC. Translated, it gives CASSSPGQSYVGYTF.

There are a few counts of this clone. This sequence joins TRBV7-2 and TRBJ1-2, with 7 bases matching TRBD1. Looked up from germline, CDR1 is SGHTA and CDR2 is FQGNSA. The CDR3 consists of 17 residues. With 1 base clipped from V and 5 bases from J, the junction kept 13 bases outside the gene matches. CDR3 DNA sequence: TGTGCCAGCAGCTTAGATCCGGGAAGAGGGGGCAATTATGGCTACACCTTC. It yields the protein CASSLDPGRGGNYGYTF. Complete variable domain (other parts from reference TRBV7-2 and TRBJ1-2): GAGVSQSPSNKVTEKGKDVELRCDPISGHTALYWYRQSLGQGLEFLIYFQGNSAPDKSGLPSDRFSAERTGGSVSTLTIQRTQQEDSAVYLCASSLDPGRGGNYGYTFGSGTRLTVV.

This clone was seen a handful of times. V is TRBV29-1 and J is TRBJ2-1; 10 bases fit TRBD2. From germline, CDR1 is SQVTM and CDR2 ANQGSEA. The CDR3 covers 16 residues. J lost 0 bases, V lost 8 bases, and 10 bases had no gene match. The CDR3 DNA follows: TGCAGCCTGGTAGAAGCGGGAGGGGGCTCCTACAATGAGCAGTTCTTC. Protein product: CSLVEAGGGSYNEQFF.

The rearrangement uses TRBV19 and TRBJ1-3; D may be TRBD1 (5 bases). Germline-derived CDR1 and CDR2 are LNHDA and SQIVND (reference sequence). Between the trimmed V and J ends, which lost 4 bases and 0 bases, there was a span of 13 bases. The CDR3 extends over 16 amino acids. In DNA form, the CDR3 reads TGTGCCAGTAGTAATGGGAACAGGTACTCTGGAAACACCATATATTTT. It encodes CASSNGNRYSGNTIYF.

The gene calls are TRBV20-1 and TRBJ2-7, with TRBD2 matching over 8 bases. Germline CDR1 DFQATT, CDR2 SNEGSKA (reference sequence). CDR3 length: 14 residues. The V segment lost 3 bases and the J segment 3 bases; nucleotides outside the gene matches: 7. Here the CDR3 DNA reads TGCAGTGCTAGTAGACTAGCGATTGACTACGAGCAGTACTTC. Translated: CSASRLAIDYEQYF.

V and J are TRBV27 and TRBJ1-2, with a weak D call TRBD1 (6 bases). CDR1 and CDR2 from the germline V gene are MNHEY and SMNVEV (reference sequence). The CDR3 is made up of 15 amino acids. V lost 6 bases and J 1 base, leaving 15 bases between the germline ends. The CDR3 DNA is TGTGCCAGCAGAGGGGACACTTTAGTTAACTATGGCTACACCTTC. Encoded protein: CASRGDTLVNYGYTF.

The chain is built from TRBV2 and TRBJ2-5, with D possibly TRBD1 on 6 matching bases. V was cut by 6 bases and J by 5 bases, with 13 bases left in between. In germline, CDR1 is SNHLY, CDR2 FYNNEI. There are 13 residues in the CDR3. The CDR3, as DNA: TGTGCCAGCAGACCACAGGGTCGGGAGACCCAGTACTTC. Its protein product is CASRPQGRETQYF.

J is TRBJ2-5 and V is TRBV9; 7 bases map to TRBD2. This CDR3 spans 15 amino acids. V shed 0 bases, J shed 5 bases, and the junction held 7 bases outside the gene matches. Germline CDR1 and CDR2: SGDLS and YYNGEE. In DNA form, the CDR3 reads TGTGCCAGCAGCGTAGCGGGAGGTCTGCGGGAGACCCAGTACTTC. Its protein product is CASSVAGGLRETQYF.

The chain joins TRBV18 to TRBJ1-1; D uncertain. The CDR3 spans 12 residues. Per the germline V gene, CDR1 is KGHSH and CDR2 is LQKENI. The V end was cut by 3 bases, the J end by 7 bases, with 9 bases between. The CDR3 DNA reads TGTGCCAGCTCACCGGGCAGGCTTGAAGCTTTCTTT. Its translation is CASSPGRLEAFF.

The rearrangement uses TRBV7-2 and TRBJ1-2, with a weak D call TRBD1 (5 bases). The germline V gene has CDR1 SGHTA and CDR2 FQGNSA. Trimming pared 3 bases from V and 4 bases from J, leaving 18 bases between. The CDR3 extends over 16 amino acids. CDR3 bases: TGTGCCAGCAGCTTGGGTCTAGGGGCGGAAGTCTATGGCTACACCTTC. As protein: CASSLGLGAEVYGYTF.

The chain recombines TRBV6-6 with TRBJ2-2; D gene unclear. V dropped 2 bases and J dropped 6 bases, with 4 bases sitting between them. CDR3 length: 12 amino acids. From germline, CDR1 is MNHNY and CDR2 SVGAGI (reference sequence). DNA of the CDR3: TGTGCCAGCAGTTACCTCTCCGGGGAGCTGTTTTTT. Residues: CASSYLSGELFF.

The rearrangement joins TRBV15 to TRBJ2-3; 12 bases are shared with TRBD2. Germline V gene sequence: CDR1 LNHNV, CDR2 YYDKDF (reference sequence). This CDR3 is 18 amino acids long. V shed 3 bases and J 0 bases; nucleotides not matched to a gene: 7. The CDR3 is CATSRERLAGVSTDTQYF. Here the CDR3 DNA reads TGTGCCACCAGCAGGGAGCGACTAGCGGGAGTCAGCACAGATACGCAGTATTTT.